These T cell receptor beta chains were read from a single sample in a study of a mutant IDH1 vaccine in newly diagnosed glioma. TCRdb's table, derived via immunoSEQ multiplex PCR, lists solely in-frame clones and lacks some. The sample contains over 55,000 clones, about 89% of which appear only once. These receptors' antigens are unknown. The specimen comprised PBMCs, sampled from a glioma patient whose treatment included an IDH1 peptide vaccine. The receptors were gathered from a man aged 40-50 years with glioma. CDR3s include the opening cysteine and the closing phenylalanine or tryptophan. Each record gives: J gene, D gene, V gene, CDR3 length, clone size, CDR3 protein, CDR3 DNA. A D gene is named only where the DNA matches it firmly. Clone size is given for some rows only: seen once, a few or many times, or a class if the clone is expanded.

TRBJ2-3 TRBD2 TRBV28 12 - CASSGRADTQYF TGTGCCAGCAGTGGGAGGGCAGATACGCAGTATTTT
TRBJ1-3 TRBD1 TRBV5-1 15 - CASSSGTGAGNTIYF TGCGCCAGCAGCTCCGGGACAGGGGCTGGAAACACCATATATTTT
TRBJ1-1 TRBD1 TRBV5-5 15 - CASSLGDRVNTEAFF TGTGCCAGCAGCTTGGGTGACAGGGTAAACACTGAAGCTTTCTTT
TRBJ1-6 - TRBV28 16 - CASSLTWAAYNSPLHF TGTGCCAGCAGTTTAACTTGGGCAGCATATAATTCACCCCTCCACTTT
TRBJ1-2 - TRBV15 15 - CATSRDNSANYGYTF TGTGCCACCAGCAGAGACAACAGCGCTAACTATGGCTACACCTTC
TRBJ2-3 - TRBV5-1 18 - CASSLKRLAGLTMDTQYF TGCGCCAGCAGCTTGAAGAGGCTGGCGGGGCTAACCATGGATACGCAGTATTTT
TRBJ1-4 - TRBV28 14 once CASSLRAGSEKLFF TGTGCCAGCAGTTTAAGGGCAGGGAGTGAAAAACTGTTTTTT
TRBJ2-3 TRBD1 TRBV4-2 16 once CASSQGQGISTDTQYF TGTGCCAGCAGCCAAGGACAGGGGATAAGCACAGATACGCAGTATTTT
TRBJ1-2 - TRBV6-5 15 once CASRITPREDYGYTF TGTGCCAGCAGGATAACTCCGCGGGAGGACTATGGCTACACCTTC
TRBJ1-1 - TRBV7-9 13 - CASSLDSQFEAFF TGTGCCAGCAGCTTAGATTCACAGTTTGAAGCTTTCTTT
TRBJ1-1 - TRBV15 16 - CATSRGGARVNTEAFF TGTGCCACCAGCAGAGGGGGGGCCCGGGTTAACACTGAAGCTTTCTTT
TRBJ1-1 - TRBV5-6 11 few CASSYGDEAFF TGTGCCAGCAGCTACGGGGATGAAGCTTTCTTT
TRBJ1-1 TRBD1 TRBV6-1 15 - CASRDWDRANTEAFF TGTGCCAGCAGGGACTGGGACAGGGCGAACACTGAAGCTTTCTTT
TRBJ1-2 - TRBV28 14 - CASRSYGANYGYTF TGTGCCAGCAGATCGTACGGCGCTAACTATGGCTACACCTTC
TRBJ2-7 - TRBV19 15 once CASSVWTDSTYEQYF TGTGCCAGTAGTGTTTGGACAGATTCTACCTACGAGCAGTACTTC
TRBJ2-3 - TRBV5-1 15 - CASSLEPWGADTQYF TGCGCCAGCAGCTTGGAGCCTTGGGGGGCAGATACGCAGTATTTT
TRBJ2-3 - TRBV29-1 14 - CSVERGGGTDTQYF TGCAGCGTTGAAAGAGGGGGGGGAACAGATACGCAGTATTTT
TRBJ2-1 TRBD2 TRBV5-4 16 - CASSLLSGRAPNEQFF TGTGCCAGCAGTTTACTTAGCGGGAGGGCCCCAAATGAGCAGTTCTTC
TRBJ2-5 - TRBV10-3 14 - CAISATGFEETQYF TGTGCCATCAGCGCGACGGGGTTCGAGGAGACCCAGTACTTC
TRBJ2-7 - TRBV11-1 13 - CASSLAGGDEQYF TGTGCCAGCAGCTTAGCGGGGGGCGACGAGCAGTACTTC
TRBJ2-1 - TRBV27 16 - CASSFGGGVSYNEQFF TGTGCCAGCAGTTTCGGCGGCGGAGTCTCCTACAATGAGCAGTTCTTC
TRBJ1-3 - TRBV6-5 13 - CASISSGSNTIYF TGTGCCAGCATTTCCTCCGGGTCAAACACCATATATTTT